This TCR beta chain was recovered during a study of blood T cell repertoires in COVID-19. At the level of the study: The study drew acute and convalescent COVID-19 samples from the United States, Italy and Spain.

Those who participated ranged in age from about 18 to 95 years and resided in under 25 US areas. Trimming took off 6 bases at V and 5 bases at J, with 14 bases between the two ends. This CDR3 is built from 14 residues. In germline, CDR1 is MNHEY, CDR2 SVGAGI. The assay was immunoSEQ multiplex PCR, and TCRdb's table has in-frame clones only and misses some. This sample carries a few hundred thousand clones, approximately 85% of them seen once, and the ten largest clones take 4.3%. The sequence came from a woman aged 25 to 39 who had recovered from COVID-19. The sample comprised PBMCs or T cells enriched from blood (not recorded which). V and J are TRBV6-5 and TRBJ2-1; possibly TRBD2 for D (6 bases). The DNA of the CDR3 is TGTGCCAGCAGGCACCTGGGGGGAGACAATGAGCAGTTCTTC. This translates into CASRHLGGDNEQFF.